The 7 T cell receptor beta chains in this list originate from one sample, sequenced in a study of blood T cell repertoires in COVID-19. The repertoire was sequenced with immunoSEQ multiplex PCR; TCRdb's copy has only in-frame clones and lacks some. The sample lists roughly 250,000 clones, roughly 88% occurring once. The specimen sequenced was PBMCs or T cells enriched from blood (not recorded which). Receptors originate from a woman in her thirties or forties with acute COVID-19.

The J gene is TRBJ1-4, the V gene TRBV7-3; 7 positions match TRBD1. CDR3 length: 15 amino acids. Germline values: CDR1 SGHTA, CDR2 FQGTGA. Trimming removed 3 bases from V and 8 bases from J; junction bases left unmatched: 9. CDR3 sequence reads: CASSFGDRAGEKLFF. In nucleotides, the CDR3 is TGTGCCAGCAGCTTCGGCGACAGGGCCGGAGAAAAACTGTTTTTT.

V and J are TRBV5-4 and TRBJ2-3, with D perhaps matching TRBD2 (6 bases). The CDR3 contains 13 residues. CDR1 is SGHNT, CDR2 YYREEE, per germline (reference sequence). The V and J ends lost 0 bases and 7 bases respectively, with 9 bases between them. This CDR3 is CASSLDGGYTQYF. In DNA, the CDR3 is TGTGCCAGCAGCTTGGACGGGGGATATACGCAGTATTTT.

V usage is TRBV28 and J usage is TRBJ1-2, with a weak D call TRBD1 (5 bases). Germline CDR1 is MDHEN and CDR2 is SYDVKM. Trimming removed 2 bases at V and 4 bases at J, with 20 bases between. This CDR3 has 17 residues. The CDR3 nucleotides are TGTGCCAGCAGTTTAGGCGGGGGGACGGTCGCCCTCTATGGCTACACCTTC. Translating it yields CASSLGGGTVALYGYTF.

The genes are TRBV27 and TRBJ2-5; TRBD2 is a possible D gene (5 bases). CDR1 is MNHEY, CDR2 SMNVEV, per germline (reference sequence). The CDR3 contains 15 residues. Trimming took 0 bases from V and 0 from J, leaving 8 bases between them. The CDR3 region is CASSLSPDYQETQYF. CDR3 in DNA: TGTGCCAGCAGTTTATCGCCGGACTACCAAGAGACCCAGTACTTC.

This rearrangement joins TRBV5-1 to TRBJ1-2, with D perhaps matching TRBD1 (5 bases). This CDR3 has 14 amino acids. V lost 0 bases, J lost 6 bases, and 12 bases lay in between. CDR1 SGHRS and CDR2 YFSETQ come from the germline V gene. The CDR3 DNA reads as TGCGCCAGCAGCTTGGACGGCAGGGAACATGGCTACACCTTC. As protein: CASSLDGREHGYTF. Full variable domain (rest looked up from reference TRBV5-1 and TRBJ1-2): KAGVTQTPRYLIKTRGQQVTLSCSPISGHRSVSWYQQTPGQGLQFLFEYFSETQRNKGNFPGRFSGRQFSNSRSEMNVSTLELGDSALYLCASSLDGREHGYTFGSGTRLTVV.

The J gene is TRBJ1-4, the V gene TRBV14; 9 bases are a match to TRBD1. There are 18 residues in the CDR3. Trimming cost V 0 bases and J 8 bases; bases outside gene matches: 13. The germline V gene has CDR1 SGHDN and CDR2 FVKESK. This chain's CDR3 is CASSQDWGGVTGGEKLFF. The CDR3 DNA reads TGTGCCAGCAGCCAAGATTGGGGCGGCGTGACAGGGGGAGAAAAACTGTTTTTT.

The rearrangement links TRBV4-1 to TRBJ2-3; maybe TRBD2 (6 bases). The germline V gene has CDR1 MGHRA and CDR2 YSYEKL. This CDR3 has 14 residues. V was shortened by 5 bases and J by 4 bases, with 13 bases between the two germline ends. The chain's CDR3 is CASSSKRDSDTQYF. In nucleotides, the CDR3 is TGCGCCAGCAGCTCTAAGAGGGACTCAGATACGCAGTATTTT.